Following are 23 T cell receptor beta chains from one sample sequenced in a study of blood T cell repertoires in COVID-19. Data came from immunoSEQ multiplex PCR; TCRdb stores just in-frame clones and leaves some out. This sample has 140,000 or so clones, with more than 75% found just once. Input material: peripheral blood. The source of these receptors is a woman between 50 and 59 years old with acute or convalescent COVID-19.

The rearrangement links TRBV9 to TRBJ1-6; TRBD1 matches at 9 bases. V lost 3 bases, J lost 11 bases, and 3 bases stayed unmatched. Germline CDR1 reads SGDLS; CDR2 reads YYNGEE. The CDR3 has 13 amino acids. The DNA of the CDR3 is TGTGCCAGCAGCGGAGACAGGGGGGCACCCCTCCACTTT. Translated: CASSGDRGAPLHF.

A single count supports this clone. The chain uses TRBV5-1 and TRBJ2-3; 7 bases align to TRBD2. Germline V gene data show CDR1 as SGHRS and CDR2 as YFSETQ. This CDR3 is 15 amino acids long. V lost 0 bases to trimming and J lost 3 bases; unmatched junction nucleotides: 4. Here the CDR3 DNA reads TGCGCCAGCAGCTTGGCGGCGGGAGAGACAGATACGCAGTATTTT. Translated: CASSLAAGETDTQYF.

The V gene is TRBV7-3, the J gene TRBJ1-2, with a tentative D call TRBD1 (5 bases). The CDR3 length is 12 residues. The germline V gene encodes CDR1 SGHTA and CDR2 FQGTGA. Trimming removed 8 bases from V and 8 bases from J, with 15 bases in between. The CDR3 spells CASGSSGWGYTF. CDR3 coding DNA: TGTGCCAGCGGCTCGTCAGGGTGGGGCTACACCTTC.

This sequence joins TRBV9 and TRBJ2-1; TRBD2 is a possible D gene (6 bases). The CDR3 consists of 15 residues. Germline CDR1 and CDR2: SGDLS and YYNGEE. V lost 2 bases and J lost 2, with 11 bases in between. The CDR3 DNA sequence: TGTGCCAGCAGCGTTATGTGGGGGGCCTACAATGAGCAGTTCTTC. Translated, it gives CASSVMWGAYNEQFF.

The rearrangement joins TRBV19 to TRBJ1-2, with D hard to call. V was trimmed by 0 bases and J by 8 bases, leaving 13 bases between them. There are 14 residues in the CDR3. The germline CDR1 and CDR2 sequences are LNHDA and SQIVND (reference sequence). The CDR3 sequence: CASSIDRPRIGYTF. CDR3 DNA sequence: TGTGCCAGTAGTATAGATCGGCCCAGGATCGGCTACACCTTC.

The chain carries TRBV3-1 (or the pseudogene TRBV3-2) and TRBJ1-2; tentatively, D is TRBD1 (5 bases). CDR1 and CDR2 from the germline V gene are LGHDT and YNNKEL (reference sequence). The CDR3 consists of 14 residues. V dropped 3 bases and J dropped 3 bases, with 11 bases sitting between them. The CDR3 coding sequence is TGTGCCAGCAGCCAGCAGGGAGGACACTATGGCTACACCTTC. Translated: CASSQQGGHYGYTF.

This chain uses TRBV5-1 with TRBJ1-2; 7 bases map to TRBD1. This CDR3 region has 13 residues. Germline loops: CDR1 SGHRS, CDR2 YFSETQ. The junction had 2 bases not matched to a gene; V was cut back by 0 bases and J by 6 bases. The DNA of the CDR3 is TGCGCCAGCAGCTTGGAACAGGGGCATGGCTACACCTTC. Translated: CASSLEQGHGYTF. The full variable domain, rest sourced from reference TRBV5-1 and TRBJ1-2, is KAGVTQTPRYLIKTRGQQVTLSCSPISGHRSVSWYQQTPGQGLQFLFEYFSETQRNKGNFPGRFSGRQFSNSRSEMNVSTLELGDSALYLCASSLEQGHGYTFGSGTRLTVV.

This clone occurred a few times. CDR3 bases: TGCGCCAGCAGACCCACGACAGGCTCAGGAAACACCATATATTTT. Translating gives CASRPTTGSGNTIYF. The V gene is TRBV5-1, the J gene TRBJ1-3, with D possibly matching TRBD1 (6 bases). The CDR3 is 15 residues long. V shed 5 bases and J shed 4 bases, with 16 bases lying between them. CDR1 SGHRS and CDR2 YFSETQ come from the germline V gene.

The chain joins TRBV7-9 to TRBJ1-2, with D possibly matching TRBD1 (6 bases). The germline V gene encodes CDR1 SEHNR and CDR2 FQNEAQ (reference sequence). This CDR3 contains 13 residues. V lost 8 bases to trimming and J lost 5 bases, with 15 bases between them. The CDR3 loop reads CASATDRAYGYTF. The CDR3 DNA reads TGTGCCAGCGCCACGGACAGAGCGTATGGCTACACCTTC.

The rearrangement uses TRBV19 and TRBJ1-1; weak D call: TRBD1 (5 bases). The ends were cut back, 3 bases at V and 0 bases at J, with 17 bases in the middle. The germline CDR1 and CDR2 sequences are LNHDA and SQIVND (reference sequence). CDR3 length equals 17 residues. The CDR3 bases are TGTGCCAGTAGTATCGGGGGGGGAGGAATCATGAACACTGAAGCTTTCTTT. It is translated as CASSIGGGGIMNTEAFF. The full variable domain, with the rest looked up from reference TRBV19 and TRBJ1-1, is DGGITQSPKYLFRKEGQNVTLSCEQNLNHDAMYWYRQDPGQGLRLIYYSQIVNDFQKGDIAEGYSVSREKKESFPLTVTSAQKNPTAFYLCASSIGGGGIMNTEAFFGQGTRLTVV.

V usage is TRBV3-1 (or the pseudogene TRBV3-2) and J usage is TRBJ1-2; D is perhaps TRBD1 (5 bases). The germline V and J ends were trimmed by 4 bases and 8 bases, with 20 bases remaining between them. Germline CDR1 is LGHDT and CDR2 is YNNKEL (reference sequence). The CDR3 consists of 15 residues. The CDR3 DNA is TGTGCCAGCAGCCCTACGACCGACAGTTCGTCAGGCTACACCTTC. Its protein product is CASSPTTDSSSGYTF.

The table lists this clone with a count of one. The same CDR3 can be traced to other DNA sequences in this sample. The CDR3 DNA is TGTGCCATCAGTGAGGGTGGGGGGGGCCACGAGCAGTACTTC. It specifies CAISEGGGGHEQYF. The chain joins TRBV10-3 to TRBJ2-7, with TRBD2 as a possible D gene (7 bases). Germline lookup yields CDR1 ENHRY and CDR2 SYGVKD. The length of the CDR3 is 14 residues. Trimming pared 2 bases from V and 5 bases from J, leaving 13 bases between.

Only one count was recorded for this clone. The CDR3 coding sequence is TGTGCCAGCAGCTCCCAGGGTATGGCTAATGAAAAACTGTTTTTT. Protein: CASSSQGMANEKLFF. V and J are TRBV7-2 and TRBJ1-4; the D gene is possibly TRBD1 (5 bases). V dropped 4 bases and J dropped 3 bases, with 12 bases sitting between them. The CDR3 is 15 amino acids. CDR1 is SGHTA and CDR2 is FQGNSA in the germline V gene.

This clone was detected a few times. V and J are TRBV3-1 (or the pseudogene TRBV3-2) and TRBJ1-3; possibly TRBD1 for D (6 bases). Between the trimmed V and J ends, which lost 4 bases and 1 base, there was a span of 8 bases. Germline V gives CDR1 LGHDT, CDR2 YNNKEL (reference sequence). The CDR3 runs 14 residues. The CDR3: CASSRQVSGNTIYF. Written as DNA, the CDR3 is TGTGCCAGCAGCCGACAGGTTTCTGGAAACACCATATATTTT.

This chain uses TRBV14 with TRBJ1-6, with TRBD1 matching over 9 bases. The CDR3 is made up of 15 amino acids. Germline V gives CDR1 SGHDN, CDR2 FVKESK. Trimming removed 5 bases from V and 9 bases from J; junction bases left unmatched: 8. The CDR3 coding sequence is TGTGCCAGCAGCGCCTTGGACAGGGGTGCTTCACCCCTCCACTTT. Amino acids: CASSALDRGASPLHF.

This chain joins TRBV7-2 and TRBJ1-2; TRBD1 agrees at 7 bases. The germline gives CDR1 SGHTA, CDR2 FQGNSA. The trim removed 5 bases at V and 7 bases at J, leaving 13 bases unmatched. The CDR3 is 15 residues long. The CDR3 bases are TGTGCCAGCAGCCAATCTATAACAGGGGCGGCTGGCTACACCTTC. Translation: CASSQSITGAAGYTF.

CDR3 sequence: CASSTRPGTGEMNTEAFF. For the CDR3, the DNA is TGTGCCAGCAGTACTAGGCCCGGGACAGGGGAAATGAACACTGAAGCTTTCTTT. This chain connects TRBV7-9 to TRBJ1-1, with 10 bases lining up with TRBD1. Germline CDR1 SEHNR, CDR2 FQNEAQ (reference sequence). V lost 6 bases, J lost 0 bases, and 13 bases stayed unmatched. The CDR3 sequence is 18 residues long.

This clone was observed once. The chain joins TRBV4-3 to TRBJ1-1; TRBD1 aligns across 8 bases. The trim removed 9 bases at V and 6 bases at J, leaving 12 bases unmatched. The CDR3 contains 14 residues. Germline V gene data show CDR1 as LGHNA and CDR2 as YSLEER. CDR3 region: CASRQGRFSPEAFF. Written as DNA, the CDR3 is TGCGCCAGTAGACAGGGGAGGTTCTCCCCTGAAGCTTTCTTT.

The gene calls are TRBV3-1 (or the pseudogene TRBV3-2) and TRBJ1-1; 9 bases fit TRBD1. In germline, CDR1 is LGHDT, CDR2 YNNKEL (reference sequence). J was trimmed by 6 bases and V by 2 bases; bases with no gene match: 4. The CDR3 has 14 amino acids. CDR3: CASSQRQGGPEAFF. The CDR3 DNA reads TGTGCCAGCAGCCAAAGACAGGGGGGCCCTGAAGCTTTCTTT.

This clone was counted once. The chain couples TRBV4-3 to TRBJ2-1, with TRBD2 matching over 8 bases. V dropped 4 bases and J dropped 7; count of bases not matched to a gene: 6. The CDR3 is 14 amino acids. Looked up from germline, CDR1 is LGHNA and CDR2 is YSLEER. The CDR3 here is CASSRNGGANEQFF. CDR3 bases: TGCGCCAGCAGCCGGAACGGGGGGGCGAATGAGCAGTTCTTC.

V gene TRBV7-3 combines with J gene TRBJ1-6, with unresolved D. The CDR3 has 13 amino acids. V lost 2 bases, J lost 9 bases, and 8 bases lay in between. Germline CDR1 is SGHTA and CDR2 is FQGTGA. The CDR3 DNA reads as TGTGCCAGCAGCTTAGAGGAAAGTTCACCCCTCCACTTT. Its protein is CASSLEESSPLHF.

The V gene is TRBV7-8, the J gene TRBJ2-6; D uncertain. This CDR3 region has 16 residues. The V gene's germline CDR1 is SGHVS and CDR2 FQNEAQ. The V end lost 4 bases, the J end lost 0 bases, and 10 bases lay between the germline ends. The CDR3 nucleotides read TGTGCCAGCAGCTCGATGGCCTCCTCTGGGGCCAACGTCCTGACTTTC. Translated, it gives CASSSMASSGANVLTF.

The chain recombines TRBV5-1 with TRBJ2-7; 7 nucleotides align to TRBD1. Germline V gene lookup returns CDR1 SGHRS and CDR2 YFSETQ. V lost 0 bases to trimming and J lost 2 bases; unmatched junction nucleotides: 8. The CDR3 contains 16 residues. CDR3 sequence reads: CASSLVKGAAAYEQYF. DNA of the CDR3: TGCGCCAGCAGCTTGGTAAAGGGGGCGGCTGCCTACGAGCAGTACTTC.